The 7 T cell receptor beta chains below all came from one sample that was sequenced in a study of blood T cell repertoires in COVID-19. Assay used: immunoSEQ multiplex PCR; TCRdb lists only in-frame clones, some missing. The profile covers over 10,000 clones, with roughly 82% appearing a single time and 21% taken by the ten largest. Sequences were obtained from peripheral blood. These receptors came from a human donor in a cohort sampled during active COVID-19.

This clone was seen once. V and J are TRBV5-1 and TRBJ1-6, with D uncertain. Germline values: CDR1 SGHRS, CDR2 YFSETQ. This CDR3 contains 15 residues. The V gene lost 1 base and the J gene lost 8 bases, with 13 bases spanning the gap. The CDR3 DNA reads TGCGCCAGCAGCTTGACGTCGCCCATAGATTCACCCCTCCACTTT. Its protein product is CASSLTSPIDSPLHF.

The chain employs TRBV11-3 and TRBJ2-3, with TRBD2 matching 9 bases. Trimming at V came to 2 bases and at J to 1 base, leaving 10 bases not matched to a gene. CDR1 and CDR2 from the germline V gene are SGHNT and YENEEA. The CDR3 has 18 residues. The CDR3 reads CASSLQSSGAGGTDTQYF. CDR3 in DNA: TGTGCCAGCAGCTTACAGTCTAGCGGGGCTGGGGGCACAGATACGCAGTATTTT. The full variable domain, its missing parts supplied by reference TRBV11-3 and TRBJ2-3, is EAGVVQSPRYKIIEKKQPVAFWCNPISGHNTLYWYLQNLGQGPELLIRYENEEAVDDSQLPKDRFSAERLKGVDSTLKIQPAELGDSAVYLCASSLQSSGAGGTDTQYFGPGTRLTVL.

This clone turned up a few times. This chain joins TRBV5-1 and TRBJ2-3; D is undetermined. Germline V gene data show CDR1 as SGHRS and CDR2 as YFSETQ. CDR3 size: 15 residues. The V end was cut by 0 bases, the J end by 1 base, with 9 bases between. Written as DNA, the CDR3 is TGCGCCAGCAGCTTGGAAGTGGCGGGCACAGATACGCAGTATTTT. Protein: CASSLEVAGTDTQYF.

This clone occurred a few times. V and J are TRBV6-5 and TRBJ1-5, with D perhaps matching TRBD1 (5 bases). Germline V gene sequence: CDR1 MNHEY, CDR2 SVGAGI. The V end was cut by 6 bases, the J end by 2 bases, with 11 bases between. The CDR3 contains 14 residues. The CDR3 is CASSRAGGNQPQHF. In DNA, the CDR3 is TGTGCCAGCAGCAGGGCTGGGGGCAATCAGCCCCAGCATTTT.

The chain combines TRBV2 with TRBJ2-2; 8 bases map to TRBD1. Germline CDR1 reads SNHLY; CDR2 reads FYNNEI. The CDR3 has 16 residues. After removal of 6 bases from V and 1 base from J, the junction contained 7 bases not matched to a gene. The CDR3 region is CASRGPGGRNTGELFF. CDR3 nucleotides: TGTGCCAGCAGAGGACCAGGGGGCAGGAACACCGGGGAGCTGTTTTTT.

The rearrangement joins TRBV12-3 or TRBV12-4 to TRBJ1-2; no reliable D call. This CDR3 region has 13 residues. V lost 5 bases to trimming and J lost 12 bases, with 19 bases between them. The CDR3 sequence: CASSIGTYRLHTF. CDR3 DNA: TGTGCCAGCAGTATCGGCACGTATAGACTTCACACCTTC.

The chain recombines TRBV11-2 with TRBJ2-7, with 8 bases identical to TRBD1. Looked up from germline, CDR1 is SGHAT and CDR2 is FQNNGV. Trimming cost V 7 bases and J 6 bases; bases outside gene matches: 11. The CDR3 has 14 residues. The CDR3 region has the DNA TGTGCCAGCACCCCCAGGCAGGGGGCGTTCGAGCAGTACTTC. It translates to CASTPRQGAFEQYF.